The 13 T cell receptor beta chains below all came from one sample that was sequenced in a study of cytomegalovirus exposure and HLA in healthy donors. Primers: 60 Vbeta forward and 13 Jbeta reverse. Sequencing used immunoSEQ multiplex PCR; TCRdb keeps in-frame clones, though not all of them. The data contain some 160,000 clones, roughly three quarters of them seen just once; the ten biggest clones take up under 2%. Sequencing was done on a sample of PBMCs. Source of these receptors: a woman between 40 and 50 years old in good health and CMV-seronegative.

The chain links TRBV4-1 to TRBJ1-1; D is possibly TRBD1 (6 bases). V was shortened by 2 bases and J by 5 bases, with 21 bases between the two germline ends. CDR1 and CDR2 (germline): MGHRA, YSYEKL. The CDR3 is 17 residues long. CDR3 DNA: TGCGCCAGCAGCCAATGGGGTTCTTCGGGGGGCAGGACTGAAGCTTTCTTT. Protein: CASSQWGSSGGRTEAFF.

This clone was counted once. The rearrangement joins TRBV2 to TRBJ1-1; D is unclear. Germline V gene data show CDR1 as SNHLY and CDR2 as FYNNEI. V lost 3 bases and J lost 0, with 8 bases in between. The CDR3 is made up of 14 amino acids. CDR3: CASSDSNMNTEAFF. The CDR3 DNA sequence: TGTGCCAGCAGTGATTCCAACATGAACACTGAAGCTTTCTTT. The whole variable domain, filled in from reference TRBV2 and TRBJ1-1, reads EPEVTQTPSHQVTQMGQEVILRCVPISNHLYFYWYRQILGQKVEFLVSFYNNEISEKSEIFDDQFSVERPDGSNFTLKIRSTKLEDSAMYFCASSDSNMNTEAFFGQGTRLTVV.

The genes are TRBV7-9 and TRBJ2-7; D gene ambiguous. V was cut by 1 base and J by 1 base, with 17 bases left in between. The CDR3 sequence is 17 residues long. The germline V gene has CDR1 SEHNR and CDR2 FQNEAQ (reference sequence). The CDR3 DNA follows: TGTGCCAGCAGCTTAGTCCTTGGCCGTCCATCATCCTACGAGCAGTACTTC. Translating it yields CASSLVLGRPSSYEQYF. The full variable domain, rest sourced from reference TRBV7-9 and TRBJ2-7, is DTGVSQNPRHKITKRGQNVTFRCDPISEHNRLYWYRQTLGQGPEFLTYFQNEAQLEKSRLLSDRFSAERPKGSFSTLEIQRTEQGDSAMYLCASSLVLGRPSSYEQYFGPGTRLTVT.

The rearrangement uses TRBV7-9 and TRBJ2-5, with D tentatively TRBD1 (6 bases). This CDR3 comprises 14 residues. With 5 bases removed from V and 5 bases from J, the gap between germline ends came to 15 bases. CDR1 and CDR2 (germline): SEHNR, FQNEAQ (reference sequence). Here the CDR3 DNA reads TGTGCCAGCAGCGCCCTGGCAGGGGAGGAGACCCAGTACTTC. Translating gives CASSALAGEETQYF. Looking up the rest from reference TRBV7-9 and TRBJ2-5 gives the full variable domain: DTGVSQNPRHKITKRGQNVTFRCDPISEHNRLYWYRQTLGQGPEFLTYFQNEAQLEKSRLLSDRFSAERPKGSFSTLEIQRTEQGDSAMYLCASSALAGEETQYFGPGTRLLVL.

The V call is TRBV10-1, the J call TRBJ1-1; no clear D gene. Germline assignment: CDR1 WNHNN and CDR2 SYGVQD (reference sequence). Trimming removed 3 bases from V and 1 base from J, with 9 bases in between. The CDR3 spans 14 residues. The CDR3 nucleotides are TGCGCCAGCAGTGATCGCAGTACGAACACTGAAGCTTTCTTT. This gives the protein CASSDRSTNTEAFF.

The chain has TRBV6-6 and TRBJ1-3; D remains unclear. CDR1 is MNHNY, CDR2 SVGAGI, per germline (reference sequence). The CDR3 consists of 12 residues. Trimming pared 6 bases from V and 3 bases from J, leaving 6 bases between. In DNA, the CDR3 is TGTGCCAGCAGGAACAGTGGAAACACCATATATTTT. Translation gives CASRNSGNTIYF.

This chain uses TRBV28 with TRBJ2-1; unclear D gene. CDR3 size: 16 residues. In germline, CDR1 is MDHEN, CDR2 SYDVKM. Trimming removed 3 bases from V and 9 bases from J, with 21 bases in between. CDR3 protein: CASSFRDTHTVGEQFF. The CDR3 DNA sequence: TGTGCCAGCAGTTTTCGCGACACTCACACCGTCGGTGAGCAGTTCTTC.

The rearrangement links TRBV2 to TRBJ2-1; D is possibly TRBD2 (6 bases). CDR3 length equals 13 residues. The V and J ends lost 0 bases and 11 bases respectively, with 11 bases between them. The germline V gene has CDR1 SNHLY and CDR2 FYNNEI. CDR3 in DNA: TGTGCCAGCAGTGAAGCTAGCGGAGCCCAGCAGTTCTTC. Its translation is CASSEASGAQQFF.

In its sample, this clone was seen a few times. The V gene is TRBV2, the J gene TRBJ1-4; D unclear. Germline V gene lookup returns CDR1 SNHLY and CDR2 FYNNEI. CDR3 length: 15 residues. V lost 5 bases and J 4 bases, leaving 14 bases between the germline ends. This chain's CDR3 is CASSPGSASNEKLFF. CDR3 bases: TGTGCCAGCAGTCCGGGGAGCGCCAGTAATGAAAAACTGTTTTTT.

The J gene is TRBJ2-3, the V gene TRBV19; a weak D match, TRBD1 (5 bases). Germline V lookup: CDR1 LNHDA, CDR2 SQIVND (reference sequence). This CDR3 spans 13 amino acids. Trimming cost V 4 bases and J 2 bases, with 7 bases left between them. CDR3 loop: CASSKGFTDTQYF. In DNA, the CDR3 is TGTGCCAGTAGTAAGGGGTTCACAGATACGCAGTATTTT.

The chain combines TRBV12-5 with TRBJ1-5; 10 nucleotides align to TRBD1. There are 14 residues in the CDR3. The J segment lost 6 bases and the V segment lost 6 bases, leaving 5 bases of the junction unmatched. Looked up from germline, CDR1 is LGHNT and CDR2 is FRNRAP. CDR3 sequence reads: CASGRQGASQPQHF. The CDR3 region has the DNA TGTGCTAGTGGAAGACAGGGGGCATCTCAGCCCCAGCATTTT.

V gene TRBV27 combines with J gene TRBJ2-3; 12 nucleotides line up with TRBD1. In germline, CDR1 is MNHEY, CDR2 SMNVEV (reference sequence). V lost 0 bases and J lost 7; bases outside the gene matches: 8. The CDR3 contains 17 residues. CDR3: CASSLSTGQGAENTQYF. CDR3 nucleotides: TGTGCCAGCAGTTTATCAACGGGACAGGGGGCGGAGAATACGCAGTATTTT.

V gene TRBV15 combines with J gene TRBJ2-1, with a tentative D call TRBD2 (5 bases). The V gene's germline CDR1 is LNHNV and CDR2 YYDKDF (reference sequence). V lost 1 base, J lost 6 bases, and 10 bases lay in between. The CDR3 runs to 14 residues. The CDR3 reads CATSRVTSINEQFF. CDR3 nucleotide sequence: TGTGCCACCAGCAGAGTTACTAGTATCAATGAGCAGTTCTTC. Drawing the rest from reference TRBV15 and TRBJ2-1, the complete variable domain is DAMVIQNPRYQVTQFGKPVTLSCSQTLNHNVMYWYQQKSSQAPKLLFHYYDKDFNNEADTPDNFQSRRPNTSFCFLDIRSPGLGDTAMYLCATSRVTSINEQFFGPGTRLTVL.